The clone carrying this T cell receptor beta chain was counted only a few times. Its antigen is not identified. The time point: week 47, end of study. A 20-mer mutant IDH1 peptide at 300 ug was injected subcutaneously with topical imiquimod. TCRdb's table, derived via immunoSEQ multiplex PCR, lists solely in-frame clones and lacks some. The sample has over 80,000 clones, about 81% seen once. CDR1 is MDHEN and CDR2 is SYDVKM in the germline V gene. Deletions cut 1 base from V and 5 bases from J, with 14 bases between. This CDR3 is built from 15 residues. The sample originates from a study of a mutant IDH1 vaccine in newly diagnosed glioma.

The material sequenced was PBMCs, taken from a glioma patient whose treatment included an IDH1 peptide vaccine. The chain carries TRBV28 and TRBJ1-1, with D tentatively TRBD1 (5 bases). This TCR was sampled from a man in his forties with glioma. The CDR3 coding sequence is TGTGCCAGCAGTTTATATGGGGGTTTAGGGACTGAAGCTTTCTTT. Translating gives CASSLYGGLGTEAFF.